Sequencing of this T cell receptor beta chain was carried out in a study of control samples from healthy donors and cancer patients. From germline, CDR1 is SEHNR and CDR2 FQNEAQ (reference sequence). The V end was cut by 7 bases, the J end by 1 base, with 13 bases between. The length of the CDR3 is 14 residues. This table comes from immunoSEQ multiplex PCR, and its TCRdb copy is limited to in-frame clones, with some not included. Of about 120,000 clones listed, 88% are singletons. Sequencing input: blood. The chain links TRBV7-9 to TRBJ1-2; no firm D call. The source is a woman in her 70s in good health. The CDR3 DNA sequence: TGTGCCAGCACCAAAGAACGGGGTAACTATGGCTACACCTTC. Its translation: CASTKERGNYGYTF.